The 31 T cell receptor beta chains below were found in one sample sequenced in a study of T cells expressing NK-cell markers. From its re-call of the 5' RACE reads, TCRdb lists each CDR3 protein once, without DNA. This table lists about 400,000 distinct CDR3 sequences. The specimen was blood T cells: a sorted CD56 or NKG2C T cell subset, CD4+ or CD8+ T cells, or bulk PBMC T cells (not recorded which). The receptors were gathered from a woman in her forties or fifties in good health.

This sequence joins TRBV12-3 or TRBV12-4 and TRBJ2-1. The CDR3 loop spans 17 amino acids. This CDR3 is CASSLALIFGGGNEQFF.

V gene TRBV14 combines with J gene TRBJ2-1; without DNA, the TCRdb call of TRBD2 cannot be checked. This CDR3 comprises 15 residues. Germline values: CDR1 SGHDN, CDR2 FVKESK. This CDR3 is CASSQSGAWYNEQFF.

This rearrangement joins TRBV2 to TRBJ2-1; TCRdb proposes TRBD2, but this gene call is untestable without DNA. Looked up from germline, CDR1 is SNHLY and CDR2 is FYNNEI. The CDR3 covers 15 residues. CDR3 sequence reads: CASSVQGLSYNEQFF.

The chain recombines TRBV7-9 with TRBJ2-1. CDR1 is SEHNR and CDR2 is FQNEAQ in the germline V gene (reference sequence). The CDR3 is made up of 15 amino acids. The CDR3: CASSFLYGSYNEQFF.

This rearrangement joins TRBV2 to TRBJ2-7; the TCRdb D gene call, TRBD1, has no DNA to confirm it. The CDR3 covers 11 residues. The germline CDR1 and CDR2 sequences are SNHLY and FYNNEI. This chain's CDR3 is CASRLDRRKYF. Full variable domain (missing parts from reference TRBV2 and TRBJ2-7): EPEVTQTPSHQVTQMGQEVILRCVPISNHLYFYWYRQILGQKVEFLVSFYNNEISEKSEIFDDQFSVERPDGSNFTLKIRSTKLEDSAMYFCASRLDRRKYFGPGTRLTVT.

The genes are TRBV7-6 and TRBJ2-2; TCRdb selects TRBD2, and the lack of DNA leaves this call unchecked. The CDR3 extends over 19 amino acids. Germline CDR1 and CDR2: SGHVS and FNYEAQ. CDR3 loop: CASSLVPSGRAHKTGELFF.

The chain uses TRBV3-1 and TRBJ2-3; the TCRdb call, TRBD2, lacks DNA for checking. In germline, CDR1 is LGHDT, CDR2 YNNKEL (reference sequence). CDR3 length: 16 residues. Here the CDR3 reads CASSQAGTRASDTQYF.

The chain joins TRBV12-3 or TRBV12-4 to TRBJ1-2. The CDR3 sequence is 14 residues long. CDR3 in amino acids: CASSYGDSHYGYTF.

This chain connects TRBV20-1 to TRBJ2-7; TCRdb's assignment of TRBD2 cannot be checked, as there is no DNA. CDR1 DFQATT and CDR2 SNEGSKA come from the germline V gene (reference sequence). The CDR3 is 14 residues long. CDR3 sequence reads: CSAAPGLASYEQYF.

This chain links TRBV12-3 or TRBV12-4 with TRBJ1-6; TCRdb selects TRBD1, and the lack of DNA leaves this call unchecked. The CDR3 extends over 15 amino acids. The CDR3 region is CASSFVGQGNSPLHF.

The chain recombines TRBV12-3 or TRBV12-4 with TRBJ2-1; with no DNA, the TCRdb D assignment of TRBD1 cannot be verified. This CDR3 region has 18 residues. CDR3: CASSLLGLGASSYNEQFF.

The CDR3 here is CASKPTIGTGELFF. The chain couples TRBV5-1 to TRBJ2-2. The CDR3 extends over 14 amino acids. Germline lookup yields CDR1 SGHRS and CDR2 YFSETQ.

This chain links TRBV2 with TRBJ2-4; absent DNA, TCRdb's TRBD2 call cannot be checked. CDR3 length: 15 residues. CDR1 SNHLY and CDR2 FYNNEI come from the germline V gene. The CDR3 spells CASSEEGGGPNIQYF. The variable domain in full, completed from reference TRBV2 and TRBJ2-4, reads EPEVTQTPSHQVTQMGQEVILRCVPISNHLYFYWYRQILGQKVEFLVSFYNNEISEKSEIFDDQFSVERPDGSNFTLKIRSTKLEDSAMYFCASSEEGGGPNIQYFGAGTRLSVL.

This chain joins TRBV12-3 or TRBV12-4 and TRBJ1-5; the D gene TCRdb calls, TRBD1, cannot be checked with no DNA. The CDR3 spans 13 residues. CDR3 in amino acids: CASSSAGTQPQHF.

This sequence joins TRBV27 and TRBJ2-1; TCRdb's D call, TRBD2, is unchecked because there is no DNA. CDR1 MNHEY and CDR2 SMNVEV come from the germline V gene (reference sequence). The CDR3 length is 16 residues. The CDR3 sequence: CASSSRPGTSGREQFF.

The chain has TRBV20-1 and TRBJ2-3. The CDR3 loop spans 13 amino acids. Looked up from germline, CDR1 is DFQATT and CDR2 is SNEGSKA (reference sequence). CDR3: CSARGRQWDTQYF.

This sequence joins TRBV6-2 or TRBV6-3 and TRBJ2-7. Germline V lookup: CDR1 MNHEY, CDR2 SVGEGT. CDR3 length: 12 amino acids. The CDR3 loop is CASRRTVDEQYF.

The rearrangement joins TRBV29-1 to TRBJ2-1. The CDR3 is 12 residues long. The V gene's germline CDR1 is SQVTM and CDR2 ANQGSEA. The chain's CDR3 is CSVFALASEQFF.

The rearrangement joins TRBV7-9 to TRBJ2-5; TCRdb's D gene call, TRBD2, goes unchecked for lack of DNA. The CDR3 extends over 16 amino acids. Germline lookup yields CDR1 SEHNR and CDR2 FQNEAQ (reference sequence). The CDR3 here is CASSSYRRRDQETQYF.

J is TRBJ2-2 and V is TRBV12-3 or TRBV12-4; TCRdb calls TRBD1, which cannot be checked without DNA. The CDR3 spans 17 residues. CDR3 protein: CASRSNRQGADTGELFF.

CDR3 sequence: CASSPSGLAGEETQYF. This sequence joins TRBV5-1 and TRBJ2-5; the D gene TCRdb calls, TRBD2, cannot be checked with no DNA. The CDR3 is 16 amino acids. The germline CDR1 and CDR2 sequences are SGHRS and YFSETQ.

V and J are TRBV9 and TRBJ2-7; without DNA, the TCRdb call of TRBD1 cannot be checked. From germline, CDR1 is SGDLS and CDR2 YYNGEE. This CDR3 has 14 amino acids. The CDR3 protein is CASSPRPGGYEQYF.

The genes are TRBV6-2 or TRBV6-3 and TRBJ2-1. There are 16 residues in the CDR3. Per germline, CDR1 MNHEY and CDR2 SVGEGT. The chain's CDR3 is CASRTTAVSSYNEQFF.

This rearrangement joins TRBV29-1 to TRBJ1-1; TCRdb gives TRBD1 as the D gene, but with no DNA this cannot be confirmed. This CDR3 region has 12 residues. Germline V gene lookup returns CDR1 SQVTM and CDR2 ANQGSEA. This CDR3 reads CSVGLRGTEAFF.

The chain joins TRBV5-1 to TRBJ2-5; with no DNA, the TCRdb D assignment of TRBD1 cannot be verified. The CDR3 is 14 amino acids. The germline CDR1 and CDR2 sequences are SGHRS and YFSETQ. This chain's CDR3 is CASSLVRQSETQYF.

The chain recombines TRBV27 with TRBJ2-3; TCRdb picks TRBD2, but there is no DNA to check that call. The CDR3 spans 14 residues. CDR1 and CDR2 from the germline V gene are MNHEY and SMNVEV (reference sequence). CDR3 amino acids: CASRRLARTDTQYF.

V usage is TRBV19 and J usage is TRBJ2-5; there is no DNA to check the TCRdb D call of TRBD2. The CDR3 is made up of 15 amino acids. Germline CDR1 reads LNHDA; CDR2 reads SQIVND (reference sequence). The CDR3 spells CASSRTSSPQETQYF. Full variable domain (rest looked up from reference TRBV19 and TRBJ2-5): DGGITQSPKYLFRKEGQNVTLSCEQNLNHDAMYWYRQDPGQGLRLIYYSQIVNDFQKGDIAEGYSVSREKKESFPLTVTSAQKNPTAFYLCASSRTSSPQETQYFGPGTRLLVL.

This chain joins TRBV20-1 and TRBJ2-4; no DNA is available, so the TRBD1 call from TCRdb remains unchecked. Per the germline V gene, CDR1 is DFQATT and CDR2 is SNEGSKA (reference sequence). The CDR3 loop spans 17 amino acids. CDR3 loop: CSARDSKVGTSKNIQYF.

The J gene is TRBJ2-1, the V gene TRBV7-3; TCRdb proposes TRBD2, but this gene call is untestable without DNA. The CDR3 is made up of 13 amino acids. The germline V gene encodes CDR1 SGHTA and CDR2 FQGTGA. This CDR3 is CASSFAPLGEQFF.

The rearrangement uses TRBV19 and TRBJ1-2. Per the germline V gene, CDR1 is LNHDA and CDR2 is SQIVND (reference sequence). The CDR3 length is 11 residues. CDR3 region: CASGRSYGYTF.

The V and J genes are TRBV2 and TRBJ1-2; TCRdb's D call, TRBD1, is unchecked because there is no DNA. The germline CDR1 and CDR2 sequences are SNHLY and FYNNEI. CDR3 size: 16 residues. The CDR3 is CASSATQGGINYGYTF.